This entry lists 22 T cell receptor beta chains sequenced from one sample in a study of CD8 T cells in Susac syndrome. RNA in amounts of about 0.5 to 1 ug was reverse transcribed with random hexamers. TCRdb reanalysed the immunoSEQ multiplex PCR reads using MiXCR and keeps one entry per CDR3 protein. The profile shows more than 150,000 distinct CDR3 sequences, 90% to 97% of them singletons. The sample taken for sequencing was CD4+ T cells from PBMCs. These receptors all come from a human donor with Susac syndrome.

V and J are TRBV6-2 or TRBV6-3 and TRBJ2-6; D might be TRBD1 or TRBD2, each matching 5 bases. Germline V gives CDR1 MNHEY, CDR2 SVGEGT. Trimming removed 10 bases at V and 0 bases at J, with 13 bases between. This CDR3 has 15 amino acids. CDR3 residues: CATARDGSGANVLTF. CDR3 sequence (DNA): TGTGCCACCGCCCGGGACGGCTCTGGGGCCAACGTCCTGACTTTC.

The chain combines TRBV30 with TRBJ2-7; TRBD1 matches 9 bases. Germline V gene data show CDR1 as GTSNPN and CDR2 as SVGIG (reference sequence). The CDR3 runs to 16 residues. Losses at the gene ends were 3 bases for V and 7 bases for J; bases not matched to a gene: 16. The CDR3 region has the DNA TGTGCCTGGAGCGCCGGACCGGGACAGGGAATGCAAGAGCAGTACTTC. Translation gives CAWSAGPGQGMQEQYF. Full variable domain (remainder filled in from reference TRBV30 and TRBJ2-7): SQTIHQWPATLVQPVGSPLSLECTVEGTSNPNLYWYRQAAGRGLQLLFYSVGIGQISSEVPQNLSASRPQDRQFILSSKKLLLSDSGFYLCAWSAGPGQGMQEQYFGPGTRLTVT.

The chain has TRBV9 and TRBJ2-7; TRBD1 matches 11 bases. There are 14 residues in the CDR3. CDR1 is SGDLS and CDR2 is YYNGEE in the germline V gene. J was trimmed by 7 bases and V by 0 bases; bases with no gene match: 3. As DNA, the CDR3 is TGTGCCAGCAGCGTAGAGGGACAGGGGGGAGAGCAGTACTTC. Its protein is CASSVEGQGGEQYF.

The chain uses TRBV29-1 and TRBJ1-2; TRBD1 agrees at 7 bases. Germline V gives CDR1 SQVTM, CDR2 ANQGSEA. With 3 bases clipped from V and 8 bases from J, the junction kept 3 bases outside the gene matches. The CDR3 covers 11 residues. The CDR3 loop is CSVETGKGYTF. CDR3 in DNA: TGCAGCGTTGAGACAGGGAAGGGCTACACCTTC. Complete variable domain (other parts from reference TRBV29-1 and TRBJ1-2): SAVISQKPSRDICQRGTSLTIQCQVDSQVTMMFWYRQQPGQSLTLIATANQGSEATYESGFVIDKFPISRPNLTFSTLTVSNMSPEDSSIYLCSVETGKGYTFGSGTRLTVV.

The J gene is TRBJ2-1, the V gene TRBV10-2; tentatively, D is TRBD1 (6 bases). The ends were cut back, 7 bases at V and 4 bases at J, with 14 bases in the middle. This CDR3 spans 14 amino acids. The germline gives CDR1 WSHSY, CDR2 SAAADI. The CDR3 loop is CASKTGTQYNEQFF. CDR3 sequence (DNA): TGCGCCAGCAAGACCGGGACACAGTACAATGAGCAGTTCTTC.

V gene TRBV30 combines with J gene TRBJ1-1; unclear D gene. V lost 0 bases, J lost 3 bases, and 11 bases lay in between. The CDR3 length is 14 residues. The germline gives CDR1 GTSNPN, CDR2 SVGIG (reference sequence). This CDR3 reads CAWSVTPRDTEAFF. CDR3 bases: TGTGCCTGGAGTGTAACCCCAAGGGACACTGAAGCTTTCTTT. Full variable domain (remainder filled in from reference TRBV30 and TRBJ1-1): SQTIHQWPATLVQPVGSPLSLECTVEGTSNPNLYWYRQAAGRGLQLLFYSVGIGQISSEVPQNLSASRPQDRQFILSSKKLLLSDSGFYLCAWSVTPRDTEAFFGQGTRLTVV.

The chain's CDR3 is CASSYSTSGTTEAFF. CDR3 coding DNA: TGTGCCAGCAGTTACTCCACCTCAGGGACCACTGAAGCTTTCTTT. The rearrangement links TRBV6-5 to TRBJ1-1; TRBD1 is a possible D gene (5 bases). V dropped 0 bases and J dropped 4 bases, with 12 bases sitting between them. The CDR3 sequence is 15 residues long. The V gene's germline CDR1 is MNHEY and CDR2 SVGAGI.

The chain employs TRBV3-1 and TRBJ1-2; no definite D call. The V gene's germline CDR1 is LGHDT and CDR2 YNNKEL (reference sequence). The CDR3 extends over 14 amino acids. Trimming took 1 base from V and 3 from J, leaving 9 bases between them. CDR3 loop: CASSQVSGDYGYTF. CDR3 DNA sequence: TGTGCCAGCAGCCAAGTATCTGGGGACTATGGCTACACCTTC. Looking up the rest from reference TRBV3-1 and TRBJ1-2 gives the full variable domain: DTAVSQTPKYLVTQMGNDKSIKCEQNLGHDTMYWYKQDSKKFLKIMFSYNNKELIINETVPNRFSPKSPDKAHLNLHINSLELGDSAVYFCASSQVSGDYGYTFGSGTRLTVV.

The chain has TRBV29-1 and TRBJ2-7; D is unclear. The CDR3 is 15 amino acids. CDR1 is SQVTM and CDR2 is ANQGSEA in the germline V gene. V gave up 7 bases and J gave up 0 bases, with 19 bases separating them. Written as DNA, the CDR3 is TGCAGCGCCACCTCCCGAAGGGCGAGCTCCTACGAGCAGTACTTC. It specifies CSATSRRASSYEQYF.

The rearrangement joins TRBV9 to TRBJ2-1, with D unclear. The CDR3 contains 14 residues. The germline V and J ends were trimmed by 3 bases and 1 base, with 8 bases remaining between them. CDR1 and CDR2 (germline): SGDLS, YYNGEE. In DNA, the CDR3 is TGTGCCAGCAGCGGTGTGGGGTCCTACAATGAGCAGTTCTTC. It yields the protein CASSGVGSYNEQFF.

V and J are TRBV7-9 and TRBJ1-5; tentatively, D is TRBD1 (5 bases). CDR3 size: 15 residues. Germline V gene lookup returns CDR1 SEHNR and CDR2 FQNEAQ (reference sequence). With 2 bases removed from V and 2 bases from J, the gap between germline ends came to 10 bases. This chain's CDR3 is CASSLSGLGNQPQHF. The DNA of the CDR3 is TGTGCCAGCAGCTTATCAGGGTTGGGCAATCAGCCCCAGCATTTT.

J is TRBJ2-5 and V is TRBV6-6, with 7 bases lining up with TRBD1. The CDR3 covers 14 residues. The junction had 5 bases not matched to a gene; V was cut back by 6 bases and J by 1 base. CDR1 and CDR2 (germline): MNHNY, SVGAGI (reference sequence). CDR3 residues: CASSTTGTQETQYF. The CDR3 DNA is TGTGCCAGCAGCACGACAGGGACCCAAGAGACCCAGTACTTC.

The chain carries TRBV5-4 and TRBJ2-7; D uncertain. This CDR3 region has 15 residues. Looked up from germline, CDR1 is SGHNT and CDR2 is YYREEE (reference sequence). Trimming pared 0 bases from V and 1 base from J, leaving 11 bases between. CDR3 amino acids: CASSLVGSASYEQYF. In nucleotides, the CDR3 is TGTGCCAGCAGCTTGGTAGGGTCGGCGTCCTACGAGCAGTACTTC.

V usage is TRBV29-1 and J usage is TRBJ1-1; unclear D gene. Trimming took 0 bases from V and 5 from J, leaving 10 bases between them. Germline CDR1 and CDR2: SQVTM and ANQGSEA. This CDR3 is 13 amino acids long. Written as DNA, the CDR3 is TGCAGCGTTGAAGAGGGAGTGAGTACTGAAGCTTTCTTT. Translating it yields CSVEEGVSTEAFF.

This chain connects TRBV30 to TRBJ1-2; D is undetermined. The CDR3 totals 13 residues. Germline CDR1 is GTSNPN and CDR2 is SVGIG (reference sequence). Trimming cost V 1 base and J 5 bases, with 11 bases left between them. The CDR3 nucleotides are TGTGCCTGGAGTGCACCCCCAGATTATGGCTACACCTTC. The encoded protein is CAWSAPPDYGYTF.

CDR3 region: CASGPHSGGAGGLKTQYF. The CDR3 coding sequence is TGTGCCAGCGGCCCACACTCCGGTGGGGCGGGGGGGCTGAAGACCCAGTACTTC. The rearrangement joins TRBV7-9 to TRBJ2-5; 9 bases fit TRBD2. With V trimmed by 8 bases and J by 6 bases, 22 bases remained unmatched. The germline gives CDR1 SEHNR, CDR2 FQNEAQ (reference sequence). This CDR3 is 18 amino acids long.

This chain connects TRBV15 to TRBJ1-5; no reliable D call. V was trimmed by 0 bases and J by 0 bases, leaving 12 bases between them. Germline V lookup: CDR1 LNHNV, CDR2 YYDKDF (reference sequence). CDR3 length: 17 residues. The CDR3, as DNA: TGTGCCACCAGCAGAGATCTCCGGTCGAGTAGCAATCAGCCCCAGCATTTT. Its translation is CATSRDLRSSSNQPQHF.

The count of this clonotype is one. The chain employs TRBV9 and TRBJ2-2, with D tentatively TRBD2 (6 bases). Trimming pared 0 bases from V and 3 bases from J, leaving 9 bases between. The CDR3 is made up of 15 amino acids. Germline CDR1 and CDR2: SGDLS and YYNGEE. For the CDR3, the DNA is TGTGCCAGCAGCGTAGCGGCGGGGTACACCGGGGAGCTGTTTTTT. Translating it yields CASSVAAGYTGELFF.

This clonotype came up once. Here the CDR3 reads CASRTGTQLAKNIQYF. CDR3 DNA: TGTGCCAGCAGGACGGGGACTCAACTAGCCAAAAACATTCAGTACTTC. The chain employs TRBV12-3 or TRBV12-4 and TRBJ2-4; D might be TRBD2 (6 bases). This CDR3 spans 16 amino acids. Trimming stripped 6 bases from V and 0 bases from J, with 15 bases between.

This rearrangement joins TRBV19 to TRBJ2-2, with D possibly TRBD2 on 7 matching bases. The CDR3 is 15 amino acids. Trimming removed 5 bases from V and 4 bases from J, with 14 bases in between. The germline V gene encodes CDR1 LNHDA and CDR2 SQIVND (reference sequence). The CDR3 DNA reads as TGTGCCAGTAGTGAGGTGGGGGGGCCCACCGGGGAGCTGTTTTTT. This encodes CASSEVGGPTGELFF.

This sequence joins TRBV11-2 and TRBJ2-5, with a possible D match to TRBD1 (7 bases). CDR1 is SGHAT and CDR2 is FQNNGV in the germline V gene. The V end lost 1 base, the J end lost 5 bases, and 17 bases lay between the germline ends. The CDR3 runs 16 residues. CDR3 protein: CASSLGSGGRSETQYF. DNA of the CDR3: TGTGCCAGCAGCTTAGGGTCAGGGGGGAGGAGCGAGACCCAGTACTTC.

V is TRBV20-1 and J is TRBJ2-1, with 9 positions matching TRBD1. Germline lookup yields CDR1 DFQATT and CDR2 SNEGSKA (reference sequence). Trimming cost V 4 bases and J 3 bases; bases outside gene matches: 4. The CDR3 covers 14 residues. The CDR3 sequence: CSAIGTGNYNEQFF. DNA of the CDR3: TGCAGTGCTATAGGGACAGGGAACTACAATGAGCAGTTCTTC.